The 3 T cell receptor beta chains listed next were all sequenced from one sample in a study of cytomegalovirus exposure and HLA in healthy donors. 60 Vbeta and 13 Jbeta primers were used in PCR. Using immunoSEQ multiplex PCR, the repertoire was profiled, and TCRdb retains in-frame clones only, with some absent. Counted here are 95,000 to 150,000 clones, approximately 78% occurring once; the ten biggest clones make up 0.95% to 1.4%. Sequenced: PBMCs. These receptors were taken from a woman aged 25 to 39 in good health and CMV-seronegative.

The V and J genes are TRBV7-3 and TRBJ1-1, with D unclear. The V and J ends lost 5 bases and 1 base respectively, with 8 bases between them. In germline, CDR1 is SGHTA, CDR2 FQGTGA. This CDR3 spans 13 amino acids. The DNA for the CDR3 is TGTGCCAGCAGCACTCAGGCGAACACTGAAGCTTTCTTT. Translating gives CASSTQANTEAFF.

The rearrangement joins TRBV29-1 to TRBJ2-5; 13 nucleotides align to TRBD2. V shed 6 bases and J 6 bases; nucleotides not matched to a gene: 7. The CDR3 sequence is 14 residues long. Germline V CDR1 and CDR2: SQVTM, ANQGSEA. CDR3 in amino acids: CSVGLAGPRQTQYF. In nucleotides, the CDR3 is TGCAGCGTGGGACTAGCGGGGCCCCGGCAGACCCAGTACTTC.

The rearrangement links TRBV11-2 to TRBJ2-3, with D possibly being TRBD2 (6 bases). With 7 bases removed from V and 2 bases from J, the gap between germline ends came to 13 bases. Germline V lookup: CDR1 SGHAT, CDR2 FQNNGV. The CDR3 length is 14 residues. DNA for the CDR3: TGTGCCAGCACTCCGGGACTTTTCACAGATACGCAGTATTTT. This gives the protein CASTPGLFTDTQYF.